The 18 T cell receptor beta chains given below trace back to one sample, sequenced in a study of tumor and adjacent non-tumor tissue in lung cancer. The library came from three nested PCR rounds adapted from ARM-PCR protocols. TCRdb passed the multiplex PCR reads through MiXCR, listing each CDR3 protein once. The sample has tens of thousands of distinct CDR3 sequences, roughly 60% seen once; the top ten hold 20%. This sample's RNA came from whole unsorted tissue. Material for sequencing was lung tumor tissue. Source of these receptors: a man aged 45-65 years with non-small cell lung cancer.

Concerning this clonotype itself: A much larger clone lies a single base off, so this may be a read error. Lacking the conserved final phenylalanine or tryptophan, this CDR3 likely reflects a read error. J is TRBJ2-6 and V is TRBV5-1; TRBD1 matches 9 bases. CDR3 length: 16 amino acids. Germline V gene data show CDR1 as SGHRS and CDR2 as YFSETQ. V was clipped by 4 bases and J by 3 bases; unmatched bases: 5. The CDR3 nucleotides are TGCGCCAGCAGCGCGGGACAGGGTGGTGGGGCCAACGTCCTGACTTTA. This encodes CASSAGQGGGANVLTL.

Worth noting for this clonotype: A much larger clone differs from this one at a single base, so this may be a read error. The chain is built from TRBV5-4 and TRBJ2-1, with D tentatively TRBD1 (6 bases). The CDR3 is 15 residues long. V lost 1 base and J lost 6, with 14 bases in between. Looked up from germline, CDR1 is SGHNT and CDR2 is YYREEE (reference sequence). DNA for the CDR3: TGTGCCAGCAGCTTGTTAGAGGGGGTGGGCAATGAGCAGTTCTTC. Its translation is CASSLLEGVGNEQFF.

This clonotype was counted many times. J is TRBJ2-2 and V is TRBV29-1; weak D call: TRBD2 (5 bases). The CDR3 is 14 residues long. Looked up from germline, CDR1 is SQVTM and CDR2 is ANQGSEA. V lost 4 bases and J 2 bases, leaving 11 bases between the germline ends. The CDR3 nucleotides are TGCAGCGTTGGATCGGAGGTTAACACCGGGGAGCTGTTTTTT. Translated: CSVGSEVNTGELFF.

The table lists this clonotype with a count of one. The junction departs from germline at one end; a sequencing error may be responsible. The J gene is TRBJ2-1, the V gene TRBV28; the D gene is possibly TRBD2 (5 bases). The CDR3 is made up of 17 amino acids. Germline V gene lookup returns CDR1 MDHEN and CDR2 SYDVKM. This CDR3 is CTSSTQGGRTSGNEQFF. As DNA, the CDR3 is TGTACCAGCAGTACCCAAGGCGGAAGAACTTCGGGAAATGAGCAGTTCTTC.

As for this clonotype: Relative to the germline gene, one junction end is altered; a read error may explain this. This sequence joins TRBV6-5 and TRBJ1-6; D unclear. The CDR3 consists of 12 residues. Germline CDR1 MNHEY, CDR2 SVGAGI. CDR3 coding DNA: TGTGCAAGCAGTTACTCAGGTTTAGCCCTCCACTTT. This sequence encodes CASSYSGLALHF.

In its sample, this clonotype was seen a few times. No conserved phenylalanine or tryptophan ends this CDR3, so it is likely a read error. The J gene is TRBJ2-5, the V gene TRBV11-3, with D possibly matching TRBD1 (6 bases). This CDR3 is 15 amino acids long. Per the germline V gene, CDR1 is SGHNT and CDR2 is YENEEA. CDR3 residues: CASLPHQGSPEAQYL. CDR3 in DNA: TGTGCCAGCCTCCCCCACCAGGGGTCTCCAGAGGCCCAGTACTTA.

The table lists this clonotype with many counts. V gene TRBV5-1 combines with J gene TRBJ2-5; D ambiguous. Germline CDR1 reads SGHRS; CDR2 reads YFSETQ. The CDR3 contains 12 residues. V was pared by 3 bases and J by 1 base, with 4 bases between. The CDR3 sequence: CASSWSQETQYF. The CDR3 DNA follows: TGCGCCAGCAGCTGGTCCCAAGAGACCCAGTACTTC.

With regard to this clonotype: A much larger clone sits a single nucleotide away, making a read error possible. V is TRBV6-2 or TRBV6-3 and J is TRBJ2-3; 7 bases are a match to TRBD1. CDR3 length equals 16 residues. The V gene's germline CDR1 is MNHEY and CDR2 SVGEGT. The CDR3 nucleotides are TGTGCCAGCAGCCACACAACAGGGGTCAGCACAGATATGCAGTATTTT. Its translation is CASSHTTGVSTDMQYF.

This clonotype appeared a single time. The CDR3 does not end in the conserved phenylalanine or tryptophan, so this is likely a read error. Because the CDR3's place on the DNA is in doubt, the DNA is left out and the CDR3 is given as listed by TCRdb. The chain has TRBV11-3 and TRBJ2-2; TRBD1 is the table's D call, not checked against the DNA. The CDR3 sequence runs 14 residues, both termini included. From germline, CDR1 is SGHNT and CDR2 YENEEA. The CDR3 protein is CASSLGRVTGELFV.

In nucleotides, the CDR3 is TGTGCCAGCAGCCCCTTTGGCGGGGAGCTGTTTTTT. It is translated as CASSPFGGELFF. V gene TRBV7-2 combines with J gene TRBJ2-2; unclear D gene. V was shortened by 5 bases and J by 7 bases, with 8 bases between the two germline ends. The CDR3 extends over 12 amino acids. Germline loops: CDR1 SGHTA, CDR2 FQGNSA.

Concerning this clonotype itself: Given a much more abundant clone one base away, this may be a read error. Likely a read error: the CDR3 ends without its conserved phenylalanine or tryptophan. The J gene is TRBJ2-7, the V gene TRBV4-1, with D perhaps TRBD2 (6 bases). CDR1 and CDR2 from the germline V gene are MGHRA and YSYEKL. The CDR3 loop spans 16 amino acids. V was pared by 1 base and J by 2 bases, with 15 bases between. The CDR3 reads CASSQVSAGATYEQYL. As DNA, the CDR3 is TGCGCCAGCAGCCAAGTATCAGCGGGCGCCACCTACGAGCAGTACCTC.

In regard to this clonotype: This sequence may be a read error, since a much larger clone differs from it by one base. Here the CDR3 DNA reads TGTGCCAGCAGCTCTCCCGGGACAAGGTGGGATACGCAGTATTTT. Protein product: CASSSPGTRWDTQYF. This sequence joins TRBV28 and TRBJ2-3; perhaps TRBD1 as D (6 bases). The V end was cut by 6 bases, the J end by 6 bases, with 19 bases between. Per germline, CDR1 MDHEN and CDR2 SYDVKM. There are 15 residues in the CDR3.

Comments on this clonotype: Its ends do not fully match the called genes, so a read error is possible. The V gene is TRBV20-1, the J gene TRBJ2-2; a possible D gene is TRBD2 (6 bases). The CDR3 extends over 13 amino acids. CDR1 DFQATT and CDR2 SNEGSKA come from the germline V gene (reference sequence). This CDR3 is CSAGGNGAGDLFF. CDR3 bases: TGCAGTGCGGGCGGGAATGGGGCCGGGGACCTGTTTTTT.

V and J are TRBV11-2 and TRBJ2-2; D is ambiguous. V was clipped by 0 bases and J by 6 bases, with 14 bases between them. This CDR3 has 16 amino acids. Germline V lookup: CDR1 SGHAT, CDR2 FQNNGV. This chain's CDR3 is CASSLDWRNRAGELFF. Written as DNA, the CDR3 is TGTGCCAGCAGCTTAGATTGGAGAAATCGCGCCGGGGAGCTGTTTTTT. The whole variable domain, filled in from reference TRBV11-2 and TRBJ2-2, reads EAGVAQSPRYKIIEKRQSVAFWCNPISGHATLYWYQQILGQGPKLLIQFQNNGVVDDSQLPKDRFSAERLKGVDSTLKIQPAKLEDSAVYLCASSLDWRNRAGELFFGEGSRLTVL.

The chain uses TRBV11-3 and TRBJ2-1; D is ambiguous. The CDR3 runs to 15 residues. Germline lookup yields CDR1 SGHNT and CDR2 YENEEA. With 6 bases removed from V and 3 bases from J, the gap between germline ends came to 15 bases. The DNA for the CDR3 is TGTGCCAGCAGGCCAAGCAGGAGCTTCTACAATGAGCAGTTCTTC. Its protein product is CASRPSRSFYNEQFF. The full variable domain, completed using reference TRBV11-3 and TRBJ2-1, is EAGVVQSPRYKIIEKKQPVAFWCNPISGHNTLYWYLQNLGQGPELLIRYENEEAVDDSQLPKDRFSAERLKGVDSTLKIQPAELGDSAVYLCASRPSRSFYNEQFFGPGTRLTVL.

This clonotype was counted a few times. A much larger clone differs from this one at a single base, so this may be a read error. V gene TRBV6-5 combines with J gene TRBJ2-1; 11 bases align to TRBD1. The CDR3 is made up of 16 amino acids. V lost 5 bases and J lost 0; bases outside the gene matches: 3. CDR1 is MNHEY and CDR2 is SVGAGI in the germline V gene. CDR3 DNA: TGTGCCAGCAGTCCGGGACAGGGGGGCTCCTACAATGAGCAGTTCTTC. Translated: CASSPGQGGSYNEQFF.

This clonotype was recorded a few times. A much bigger clone sits one base away, suggesting this may be a read error. The J gene is TRBJ2-1, the V gene TRBV5-4; the match to TRBD2 covers 8 bases. This CDR3 contains 15 residues. Per the germline V gene, CDR1 is SGHNT and CDR2 is YYREEE (reference sequence). DNA for the CDR3: TGTGCCAGCAGCCCGGGACTAGGAAGCCGCAATGAGCAGCTCTTC. This encodes CASSPGLGSRNEQLF.

The CDR3 sequence is CASSPWTGINYGYTF. For the CDR3, the DNA is TGTGCCAGCAGCCCATGGACAGGAATCAACTATGGCTACACCTTC. The chain recombines TRBV7-9 with TRBJ1-2; TRBD1 agrees at 7 bases. The CDR3 covers 15 residues. The germline V gene encodes CDR1 SEHNR and CDR2 FQNEAQ (reference sequence). With V trimmed by 5 bases and J by 2 bases, 8 bases remained unmatched.